The present TCR beta chain was sequenced within a study of T cell changes during pregnancy in multiple sclerosis. Sequenced by immunoSEQ multiplex PCR; TCRdb stores in-frame clones only, minus some. The table has about 110,000 clones, 91% seen once. The material was peripheral blood, obtained before pregnancy. This sequence originates from a female donor with multiple sclerosis, enrolled in a pregnancy study.

In nucleotides, the CDR3 is TGTGCCAGTAGTATCGGGACAGGGTTGGGCGAGCAGTACTTC. Its protein product is CASSIGTGLGEQYF. This rearrangement joins TRBV19 to TRBJ2-7; TRBD1 matches 9 bases. The CDR3 runs to 14 residues. Germline V gene sequence: CDR1 LNHDA, CDR2 SQIVND (reference sequence). Unmatched junction bases numbered 6, after V lost 3 bases and J lost 6 bases.